These 8 T cell receptor beta chains were sequenced from one sample in a study of cytomegalovirus exposure and HLA in healthy donors. Data came from immunoSEQ multiplex PCR; TCRdb stores just in-frame clones and leaves some out. Among 140,000 to 150,000 clones, approximately 94% were seen once, and the ten largest hold less than 2%. Sequenced input: PBMCs. The source is a man aged 18 to 30 in good health and CMV-seropositive.

The rearrangement uses TRBV7-9 and TRBJ1-4; D might be TRBD1 (5 bases). V lost 3 bases and J lost 8, with 10 bases in between. CDR3 size: 13 residues. Germline CDR1 is SEHNR and CDR2 is FQNEAQ (reference sequence). CDR3 sequence: CASSFGGREKLFF. As DNA, the CDR3 is TGTGCCAGCAGCTTCGGGGGTAGGGAAAAACTGTTTTTT.

This chain links TRBV6-5 with TRBJ1-1, with D possibly TRBD1 on 5 matching bases. The V end was cut by 0 bases, the J end by 0 bases, with 8 bases between. The CDR3 length is 15 residues. Germline V lookup: CDR1 MNHEY, CDR2 SVGAGI. The CDR3 region has the DNA TGTGCCAGCAGTTACTCCCCAGGGTTGAACACTGAAGCTTTCTTT. It encodes CASSYSPGLNTEAFF.

This rearrangement joins TRBV6-5 to TRBJ1-1, with D perhaps matching TRBD1 (6 bases). From germline, CDR1 is MNHEY and CDR2 SVGAGI. V lost 7 bases, J lost 0 bases, and 9 bases lay in between. CDR3 length equals 13 residues. In nucleotides, the CDR3 is TGTGCCAGCAAGGGACACCTGAACACTGAAGCTTTCTTT. Amino acid sequence: CASKGHLNTEAFF.

The rearrangement links TRBV27 to TRBJ2-1, with 11 bases that match TRBD2. Trimming took 4 bases from V and 5 from J; bases not matched to a gene: 4. This CDR3 comprises 15 residues. Germline CDR1 MNHEY, CDR2 SMNVEV (reference sequence). CDR3 sequence: CASSSGTSGHNEQFF. The CDR3 DNA is TGTGCCAGCAGTTCCGGGACTAGCGGTCACAATGAGCAGTTCTTC.

The CDR3 loop reads CASRWTSGWGDIQYF. In DNA form, the CDR3 reads TGCGCCAGCAGATGGACTAGCGGATGGGGGGACATTCAGTACTTC. The chain is built from TRBV10-1 and TRBJ2-4, with 10 bases that match TRBD2. The junction had 10 bases not matched to a gene; V was cut back by 6 bases and J by 8 bases. The germline CDR1 and CDR2 sequences are WNHNN and SYGVQD (reference sequence). This CDR3 is built from 15 residues.

The V call is TRBV27, the J call TRBJ1-5; 7 nucleotides line up with TRBD1. The CDR3 loop spans 15 amino acids. With V trimmed by 5 bases and J by 4 bases, 8 bases remained unmatched. The germline V gene has CDR1 MNHEY and CDR2 SMNVEV (reference sequence). The CDR3 reads CASSGGTALNQPQHF. As DNA, the CDR3 is TGTGCCAGCAGTGGCGGGACAGCCCTAAATCAGCCCCAGCATTTT.

This chain uses TRBV28 with TRBJ1-4; D not certain. Trimming cost V 4 bases and J 13 bases, with 19 bases left between them. CDR3 length: 14 amino acids. Germline CDR1 MDHEN, CDR2 SYDVKM. The CDR3 DNA follows: TGTGCCAGCAGTTACACGACGGCGGCCCCGGGACTGTTTTTT. It encodes CASSYTTAAPGLFF. Full variable domain (rest looked up from reference TRBV28 and TRBJ1-4): DVKVTQSSRYLVKRTGEKVFLECVQDMDHENMFWYRQDPGLGLRLIYFSYDVKMKEKGDIPEGYSVSREKKERFSLILESASTNQTSMYLCASSYTTAAPGLFFGSGTQLSVL.

This chain links TRBV9 with TRBJ2-2, with 10 bases aligning to TRBD1. CDR3 size: 16 residues. Germline V CDR1 and CDR2: SGDLS, YYNGEE. J lost 3 bases, V lost 6 bases, and 8 bases had no gene match. The CDR3 nucleotides are TGTGCCAGCACCGACGCCGGGACAGGGGACACCGGGGAGCTGTTTTTT. Residues: CASTDAGTGDTGELFF.